The rows below give T cell receptor beta chains drawn from one sample of a study of CD8+CD57+ T cells in acquired aplastic anemia. MiXCR was run by TCRdb on the reads, yielding one entry per CDR3 protein. Among just over 200,000 distinct CDR3 sequences listed, 60% to 80% were seen once. The sequenced material came from sorted CD4+, CD8+, or CD8+CD57+ T cells (not recorded which) from PBMCs. The receptors originated from a human donor with aplastic anemia. The CDR3 runs from the conserved cysteine through the conserved F or W. D genes are given only for firm matches. Rows may omit the clone size; those that give it use once, few, many or a size class.

TRBJ2-7 | TRBV7-2 | - | TRBD1 | TGTGCCAGCAGCTCGAATACAGGGGGCTTCTACGAGCAGTACTTC | CASSSNTGGFYEQYF
TRBJ2-1 | TRBV20-1 | - | TRBD2 | TGCAGTGCTCGGACTAGCGAAGCCTACAATGAGCAGTTCTTC | CSARTSEAYNEQFF
TRBJ1-2 | TRBV10-3 | - | - | TGTGCCATCAGTGAGTCGGTCCAGAACTATGGCTACACCTTC | CAISESVQNYGYTF
TRBJ2-7 | TRBV7-9 | - | - | TGTGCCAGCAGCTCCTCGGGACTCCTATCCTACGAGCAGTACTTC | CASSSSGLLSYEQYF
TRBJ2-3 | TRBV7-7 | - | - | TGTGCTAGCAGCTGGGCCCCTAGCGACACGCAGTATTTT | CASSWAPSDTQYF
TRBJ2-1 | TRBV10-3 | - | TRBD2 | TGTGCCATCAGTGAGGGCTGGCGGGGGGACAATGAGCAGTTCTTC | CAISEGWRGDNEQFF
TRBJ2-3 | TRBV9 | - | - | TGTGCCAGCAGCGTAAATTGGGGGGGCACAGATACGCAGTATTTT | CASSVNWGGTDTQYF
TRBJ2-7 | TRBV7-8 | few | TRBD1 | TGTGCCAGCAGCTCCCTCGGGACAGCCCAAGGACTCTACGAGCAGTACTTC | CASSSLGTAQGLYEQYF
TRBJ2-7 | TRBV6-5 | - | - | TGTGCCAGTAGTCGGGGGTCGTACGAGCAGTACTTC | CASSRGSYEQYF
TRBJ2-3 | TRBV20-1 | - | TRBD2 | TGCAGTGCCGAGCCGGCTAGCGGGGGAACAGATACGCAGTATTTT | CSAEPASGGTDTQYF
TRBJ1-2 | TRBV20-1 | - | - | TGCAGCGTATTGACAACGGGAGACTATGGCTACACCTTC | CSVLTTGDYGYTF
TRBJ2-3 | TRBV19 | - | - | TGTGCCAGTAGTATAGATCGCTTCACAGATACGCAGTATTTT | CASSIDRFTDTQYF
TRBJ1-1 | TRBV20-1 | - | - | TGCAGTGCTCCGGCCAGGCTAATGAACACTGAAGCTTTCTTT | CSAPARLMNTEAFF
TRBJ2-3 | TRBV10-3 | - | - | TGTGCCATCAGTGACGGGAGTAAGGCAGATACGCAGTATTTT | CAISDGSKADTQYF
TRBJ2-1 | TRBV7-6 | - | TRBD2 | TGTGCCAGCAGCCCCCTCGGCGGACTAGCGGGAGTCGAGCAGTTCTTC | CASSPLGGLAGVEQFF
TRBJ2-7 | TRBV9 | - | TRBD2 | TGTGCCAGCAGCCCGACCGGGACTAGCTACGAGCAGTACTTC | CASSPTGTSYEQYF
TRBJ1-2 | TRBV7-3 | - | TRBD1 | TGTGCCAGCAGCTTAGATGCGGGGACAGACTATGGCTACACCTTC | CASSLDAGTDYGYTF
TRBJ2-5 | TRBV7-3 | - | - | TGTGCCAGTAGCTACGCTGTGGGGGAGACCCAGTACTTC | CASSYAVGETQYF
TRBJ1-2 | TRBV29-1 | - | TRBD1 | TGCAGCGTTGTGATAGGGACAGGCTATGGCTACACCTTC | CSVVIGTGYGYTF
TRBJ1-3 | TRBV5-1 | - | - | TGCGCCAGCAGCACCGAGGGGCGCTCTGGAAACACCATATATTTT | CASSTEGRSGNTIYF
TRBJ2-3 | TRBV29-1 | - | - | TGCAGCGTTGAGACTAAGTACACAGATACGCGGTATTTT | CSVETKYTDTRYF
TRBJ2-7 | TRBV20-1 | - | - | TGCAGTGCTGGGGCCTTCAACTACGAGCAGTACTTC | CSAGAFNYEQYF
TRBJ1-6 | TRBV19 | - | - | TGTGCCAGTAGTATAGCGGCGTCACCCCTCCACTTT | CASSIAASPLHF
TRBJ1-2 | TRBV7-2 | - | - | TGTGCCAGCAGCTTAGCGGGCACCAATCTGGCATTCGCCTTC | CASSLAGTNLAFAF
TRBJ2-1 | TRBV12-3/TRBV12-4 | - | TRBD1 | TGTGCCAGCAGTGGACAGGGTGGCTACAATGAGCAGTTCTTC | CASSGQGGYNEQFF
TRBJ2-1 | TRBV7-7 | once | TRBD2 | TGTGCCAGCAGCTTAGCGCCTGTGCGGGGGGGGTACAATGAGCAGTTCTTC | CASSLAPVRGGYNEQFF
TRBJ2-3 | TRBV5-1 | - | - | TGCGCCAGCAGCTTGTGGGGGGCGATAAGCACAGATACGCAGTATTTT | CASSLWGAISTDTQYF
TRBJ2-2 | TRBV15 | few | - | TGTGCCACCAGCACGTATGGGGGTTCTTCTGGGGAGCTGTTTTTT | CATSTYGGSSGELFF
TRBJ2-2 | TRBV7-9 | - | - | TGTGCCAGCAGCTATTCCGGGGTGATATCACCATACACCGGGGAGCTGTTTTTT | CASSYSGVISPYTGELFF
TRBJ1-6 | TRBV9 | - | - | TGTGCCAGCAGCGCGAAAGACGGGGGCGCAAATTCACCCCTCCACTTT | CASSAKDGGANSPLHF
TRBJ2-5 | TRBV20-1 | - | TRBD2 | TGCAGTGCTAAGACTAGCGGGAGGGTACAAGAGACCCAGTACTTC | CSAKTSGRVQETQYF
TRBJ2-5 | TRBV7-2 | - | - | TGTGCCAGCAGCCCCATCCAAGAGACCCAGTACTTC | CASSPIQETQYF
TRBJ1-1 | TRBV20-1 | - | - | TGCAGTGCTAGGGCCCTTCTGGGGGGGGCCATGAACACTGAAGCTTTCTTT | CSARALLGGAMNTEAFF
TRBJ2-3 | TRBV15 | few | TRBD1 | TGTGCCACCAGCAGAGATCGGGACAGATACACAGATACGCAGTATTTT | CATSRDRDRYTDTQYF
TRBJ2-7 | TRBV7-3 | - | TRBD1 | TGTGCCAGCAGCCCAGTAGGGACAGGGGGCTCCTACGAGCAGTACTTC | CASSPVGTGGSYEQYF
TRBJ1-2 | TRBV9 | - | - | TGTGCCAGCAGCGTTGGGCAGAGCCTTAACTATGGCTACACCTTC | CASSVGQSLNYGYTF
TRBJ2-7 | TRBV12-3/TRBV12-4 | - | - | TGTGCCAGCAGTGAAGCGCTTCCACAGGGTGAACGGTACTTC | CASSEALPQGERYF
TRBJ2-3 | TRBV2 | - | - | TGTGCCAGCAGTGAATACGGGGGATCCTACGAGCAGTATTTT | CASSEYGGSYEQYF
TRBJ1-2 | TRBV20-1 | many | TRBD1 | TGCAGTGGCATGACAGGGCTCAACTATGGCTACACCTTC | CSGMTGLNYGYTF
TRBJ2-3 | TRBV24-1 | - | TRBD1 | TGTGCCACCAGTGATCCGAGATCGGACAGGGGCGCGACGGATACGCAGTATTTT | CATSDPRSDRGATDTQYF
TRBJ2-3 | TRBV20-1 | - | - | TGCAGTGCTAGCCGGACGTTCGGTGGGACAGATACGCAGTATTTT | CSASRTFGGTDTQYF
TRBJ1-3 | TRBV5-1 | many | - | TGCGCCAGCAGCTTGGCAGGGTACTCTGGAAACACCATATATTTT | CASSLAGYSGNTIYF
TRBJ2-7 | TRBV7-9 | - | - | TGTGCCAGTAGCTGGGCAAGTGGCGGCGAGCAGTACTTC | CASSWASGGEQYF
TRBJ2-3 | TRBV20-1 | - | - | TGCAGTGCTAGAGTGCCGGAGGGCACAGATACGCAGTATTTT | CSARVPEGTDTQYF
TRBJ1-5 | TRBV2 | - | - | TGTGCCAGCAGGGAGACAGGAGCGGGCAATCAGCCCCAGCATTTT | CASRETGAGNQPQHF
TRBJ2-1 | TRBV7-7 | - | - | TGTGCTAGCAGCCCGGGGGGCCCCGTGGATGAGCAGTTCTTC | CASSPGGPVDEQFF
TRBJ2-1 | TRBV7-2 | once | - | TGTGCCAGCAGCCTACAAAATGAGCAGTTCTTC | CASSLQNEQFF
TRBJ2-7 | TRBV4-2 | many | - | TGTGCCAGCAGCCAATTTTTAGCAGAGGAATACGAGCAGTACTTC | CASSQFLAEEYEQYF
TRBJ1-4 | TRBV7-2 | once | - | TGTGCCAGCAGCCCGGGACTGACCAATGAAAAACTGTTTTTT | CASSPGLTNEKLFF
TRBJ1-2 | TRBV12-3/TRBV12-4 | many | - | TGTGCCAGCAGTTTAATAGACACAGGCTATGGCTACACCTTC | CASSLIDTGYGYTF
TRBJ2-7 | TRBV2 | many | TRBD2 | TGTGCCAGCAAGTCGGGGAGGGACTACACCTACGAGCAGTACTTC | CASKSGRDYTYEQYF
TRBJ2-7 | TRBV7-8 | - | TRBD1 | TGTGCCAGCAGCCAACAGGGGCAGGGTGAGCAGTACTTC | CASSQQGQGEQYF
TRBJ2-5 | TRBV5-5 | - | - | TGTGCCAGCAGCTTGGGACTGGTCCTTGAGACCCAGTACTTC | CASSLGLVLETQYF
TRBJ2-1 | TRBV19 | - | TRBD2 | TGTGCCAGTAGTATAGGTACTAGCGGGGGGTACAATGAGCAGTTCTTC | CASSIGTSGGYNEQFF
TRBJ1-2 | TRBV19 | many | TRBD1 | TGTGCCAGTAGTATTACCTTAGGACAGGGGTTTTATGGCTACACCTTC | CASSITLGQGFYGYTF
TRBJ2-1 | TRBV5-4 | many | - | TGTGCCAGCAGCTTACGACTGTCACCCGGCAATGAGCAGTTCTTC | CASSLRLSPGNEQFF